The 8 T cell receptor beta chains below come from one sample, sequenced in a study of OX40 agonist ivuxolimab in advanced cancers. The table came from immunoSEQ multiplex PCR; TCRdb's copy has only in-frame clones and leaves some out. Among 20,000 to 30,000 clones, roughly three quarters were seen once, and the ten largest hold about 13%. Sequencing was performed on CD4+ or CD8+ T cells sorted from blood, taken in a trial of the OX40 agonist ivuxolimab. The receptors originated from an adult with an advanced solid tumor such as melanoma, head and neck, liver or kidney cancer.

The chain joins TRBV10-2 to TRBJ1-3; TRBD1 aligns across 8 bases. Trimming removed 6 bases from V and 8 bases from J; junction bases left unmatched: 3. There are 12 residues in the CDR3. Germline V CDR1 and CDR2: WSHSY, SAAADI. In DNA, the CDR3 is TGCGCCAGCAGATCACAGGGGGACACCATATATTTT. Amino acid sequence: CASRSQGDTIYF.

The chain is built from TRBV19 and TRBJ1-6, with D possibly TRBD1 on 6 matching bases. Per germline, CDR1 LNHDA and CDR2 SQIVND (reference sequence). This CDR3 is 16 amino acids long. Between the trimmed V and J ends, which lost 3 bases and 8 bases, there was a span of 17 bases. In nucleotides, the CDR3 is TGTGCCAGTAGTATTATGGTCAGGGGAAGTGATTCACCCCTCCACTTT. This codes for CASSIMVRGSDSPLHF.

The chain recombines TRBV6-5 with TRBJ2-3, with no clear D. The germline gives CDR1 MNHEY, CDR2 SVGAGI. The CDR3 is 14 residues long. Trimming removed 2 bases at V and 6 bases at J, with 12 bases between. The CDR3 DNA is TGTGCCAGCAGTTACGCAGCCGCCGGGGATACGCAGTATTTT. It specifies CASSYAAAGDTQYF.

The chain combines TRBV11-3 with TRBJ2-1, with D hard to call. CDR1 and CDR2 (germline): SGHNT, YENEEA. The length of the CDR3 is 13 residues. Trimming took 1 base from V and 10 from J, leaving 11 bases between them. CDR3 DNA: TGTGCCAGCAGCTTAGCGCCCTATCCGGAGCAGTTCTTC. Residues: CASSLAPYPEQFF.

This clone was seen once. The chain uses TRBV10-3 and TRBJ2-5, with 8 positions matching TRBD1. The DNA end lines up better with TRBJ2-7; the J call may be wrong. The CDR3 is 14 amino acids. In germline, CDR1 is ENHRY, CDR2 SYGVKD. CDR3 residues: CATTGQGASYEQYF. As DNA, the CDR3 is TGTGCCACCACCGGACAGGGTGCTTCCTACGAGCAGTACTTC.

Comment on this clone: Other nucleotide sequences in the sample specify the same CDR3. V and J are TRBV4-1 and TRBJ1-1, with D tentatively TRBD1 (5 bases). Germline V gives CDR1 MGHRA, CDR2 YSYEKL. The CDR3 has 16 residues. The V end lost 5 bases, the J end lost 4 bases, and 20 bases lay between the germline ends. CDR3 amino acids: CASSAPGRQSFTEAFF. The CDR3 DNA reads TGCGCCAGCAGCGCCCCGGGACGGCAAAGTTTCACTGAAGCTTTCTTT.

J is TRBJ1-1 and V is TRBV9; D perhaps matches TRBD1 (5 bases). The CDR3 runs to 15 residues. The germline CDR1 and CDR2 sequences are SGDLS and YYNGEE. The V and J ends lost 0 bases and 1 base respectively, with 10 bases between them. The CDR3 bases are TGTGCCAGCAGCGTAGACCCAGGGACGAACACTGAAGCTTTCTTT. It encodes CASSVDPGTNTEAFF.

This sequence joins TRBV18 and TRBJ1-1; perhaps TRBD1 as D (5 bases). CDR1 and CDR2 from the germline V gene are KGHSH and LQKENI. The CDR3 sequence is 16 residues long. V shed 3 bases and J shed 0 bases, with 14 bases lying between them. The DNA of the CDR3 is TGTGCCAGCTCACCTCAAGGGCGGGGGATGAACACTGAAGCTTTCTTT. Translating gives CASSPQGRGMNTEAFF.